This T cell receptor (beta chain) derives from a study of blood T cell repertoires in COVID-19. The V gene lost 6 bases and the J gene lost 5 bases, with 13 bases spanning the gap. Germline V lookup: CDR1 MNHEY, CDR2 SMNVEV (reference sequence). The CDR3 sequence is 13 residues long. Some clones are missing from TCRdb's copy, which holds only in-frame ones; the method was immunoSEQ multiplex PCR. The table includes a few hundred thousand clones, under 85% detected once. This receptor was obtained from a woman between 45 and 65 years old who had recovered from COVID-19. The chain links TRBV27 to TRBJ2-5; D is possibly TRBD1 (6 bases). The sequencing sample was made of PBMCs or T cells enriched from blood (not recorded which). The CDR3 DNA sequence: TGTGCCAGCAGAAGGGGGACCGGGGAGACCCAGTACTTC. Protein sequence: CASRRGTGETQYF.